Many counts were recorded for the clone carrying this T cell receptor beta chain. What it binds is not known. This entry is derived from a study of T-cell reconstitution after alpha-beta-depleted transplantation in children. General study points: T-cell numbers and diversity one year post-transplant derived largely from freshly generated T cells. At day 60, the high TCRbeta diversity found in some patients originated from recipient T cells and thymic progenitors that had survived. Approximately two months post-transplant, alpha-beta T cells reportedly originated from several hundred expanded graft clones.

CDR1 is MNHEY and CDR2 is SMNVEV in the germline V gene (reference sequence). V lost 5 bases and J lost 8; bases outside the gene matches: 14. The CDR3 runs to 17 residues. Unique molecular identifiers were incorporated during preparation of the TCRbeta library. In TCRdb, the PCR reads were re-called with MiXCR into one record per CDR3 protein. This sample has nearly 200,000 distinct CDR3 sequences; roughly 6.3% occur once, and the top ten carry approximately 4.1%. This TCR was sampled from a girl in the first two years of life with combined immunodeficiency, due to receive a stem cell transplant. Specimen: PBMCs, collected before TCRalphabeta/CD19-depleted stem cell transplant. The chain recombines TRBV27 with TRBJ2-1; 11 bases line up with TRBD2. The CDR3 loop reads CASSTTGLAVLWDEQFF. CDR3 in DNA: TGTGCCAGCAGTACTACGGGACTAGCGGTATTATGGGATGAGCAGTTCTTC.